This T cell receptor (beta chain) is from a study of CD8 T cells in Susac syndrome (dated by TCRdb to between 2018 and 2021). At the level of the whole study: Of the Susac syndrome patients who were sequenced, roughly 8 were in clinical remission while about 6 had clinically active disease. At the time of blood withdrawal, Susac syndrome patients were either therapy-naive, taking corticosteroids (with some also receiving IVIg), or on IVIg alone. Whether CD8+ T cell activation and differentiation in Susac syndrome was antigen driven was tested using repertoire sequencing.

Reading from cysteine to phenylalanine, the CDR3 counts 14 amino acids. Just the 42-base CDR3 DNA is kept, in frame starting at base 1. Ends trimmed: V by 3 bases, J by 7 bases; bases unmatched to a gene: 5. Here is what the overall study found, with its caveats: The number of individuals in the TCR sequencing and HLA analysis was acknowledged as relatively small. In patients with Susac syndrome, the CD4+ T cell repertoire showed no detectable clonal expansion.

A word on this clonotype: What antigen it recognizes has not been identified. No qualities accompany the bases; no much larger clone lies one base away.

RNA was extracted using the RNeasy kit, and roughly 0.5 to 1 microgram was reverse transcribed with random hexamers. The immunoSEQ multiplex PCR assay, covering 54 Vbeta and 13 Jbeta segments, was used to amplify TCR beta CDR3 regions. PCR amplification bias was corrected using a synthetic template baseline for primer optimization and computational correction. The paper's data handling went like this. Reads were annotated to V, D and J genes according to IMGT and were analyzed with immunoSEQ Analyzer, with only productive sequences retained. Clonality was computed as one minus Shannon entropy normalized by log2 of the number of productive unique sequences. Public and private clones were assessed among the 100 most prevalent clones of each patient and control. Clones were defined as Susac-specific when absent from the healthy and MS cohorts, from approximately 1,100 published viral clones and from other ImmuneACCESS disease sequences. TCRdb cleaned the public reads at Q25 with fastp, built clones with MiXCR and kept in-frame beta chains. Merged by CDR3 protein, the rows form single entries marked with the most common genes and DNA. The V and J calls reflect TCRdb's pipeline rather than the authors' work. The sample records under 95,000 distinct CDR3 sequences, around 94% of which are singletons. About 0.3% of the sample is held by the ten biggest clonotypes.

Peripheral blood CD8+ and CD4+ T cells from healthy donors, Susac syndrome patients and multiple sclerosis patients were profiled using high-throughput TCR beta sequencing. Susac syndrome patients met recently defined diagnostic criteria for definite or probable disease. Bulk CD8+ and CD4+ T cells were purified by magnetic negative isolation, while CD8+ TEMRA cells were enriched using FACS. Blood was collected in EDTA tubes and processed within 24 hours, with PBMCs isolated through density gradient centrifugation. PBMCs destined for TCR sequencing were cryopreserved in liquid nitrogen and later thawed in a 37 °C water bath. A purity of at least 90% was achieved for sorted or isolated CD4+, CD8+ and CD8+ TEMRA cells.

The source is a human donor with Susac syndrome. The sequence joins TRBV12-3 or TRBV12-4 to TRBJ2-1; 8 nucleotides in the junction match TRBD2. What was sequenced was CD4+ T cells from PBMCs. CDR3 sequence: CASSFGTRLNEQFF. The nucleotide sequence is TGTGCCAGCAGTTTTGGGACTAGGTTGAATGAGCAGTTCTTC.